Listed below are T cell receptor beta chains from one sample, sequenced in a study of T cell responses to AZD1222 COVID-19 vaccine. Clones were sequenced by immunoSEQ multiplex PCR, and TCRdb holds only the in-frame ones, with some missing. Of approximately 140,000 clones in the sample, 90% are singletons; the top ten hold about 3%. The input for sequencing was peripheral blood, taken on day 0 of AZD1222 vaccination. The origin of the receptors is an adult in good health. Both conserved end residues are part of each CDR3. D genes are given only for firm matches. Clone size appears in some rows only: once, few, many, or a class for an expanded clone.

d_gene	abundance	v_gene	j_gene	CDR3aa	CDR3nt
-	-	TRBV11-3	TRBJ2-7	CASSLDFGGEQYF	TGTGCCAGCAGCTTAGATTTTGGCGGCGAGCAGTACTTC
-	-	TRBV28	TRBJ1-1	CASSRMGGALTEAFF	TGTGCCAGCAGCCGCATGGGGGGGGCGCTCACTGAAGCTTTCTTT
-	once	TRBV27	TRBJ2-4	CASSQKARLAKNIQYF	TGTGCCAGCAGCCAGAAAGCCCGTCTAGCCAAAAACATTCAGTACTTC
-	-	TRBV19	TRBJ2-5	CASSIGTGTRRETQYF	TGTGCCAGTAGTATTGGGACCGGGACCCGGCGGGAGACCCAGTACTTC
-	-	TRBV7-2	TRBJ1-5	CASNPGNQPQHF	TGTGCCAGCAACCCCGGCAATCAGCCCCAGCATTTT
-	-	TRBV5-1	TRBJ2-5	CASSFKGETQYF	TGCGCCAGCAGCTTCAAGGGGGAGACCCAGTACTTC
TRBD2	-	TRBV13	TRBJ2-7	CASSFPVAGVYEQYF	TGTGCCAGCAGCTTCCCCGTAGCGGGAGTATACGAGCAGTACTTC
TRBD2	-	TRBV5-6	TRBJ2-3	CASSLPSGGRTDTQYF	TGTGCCAGCAGCCTCCCGTCGGGGGGACGCACAGATACGCAGTATTTT
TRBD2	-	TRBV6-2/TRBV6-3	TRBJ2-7	CASSYGGTRREGYEQYF	TGTGCCAGCAGTTACGGAGGCACCCGGCGGGAGGGCTACGAGCAGTACTTC
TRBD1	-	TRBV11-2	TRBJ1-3	CASETGVAGNTIYF	TGTGCCAGCGAGACAGGGGTGGCTGGAAACACCATATATTTT
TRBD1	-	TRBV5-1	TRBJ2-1	CASSVGQASNEQFF	TGCGCCAGCAGCGTCGGACAGGCGAGCAATGAGCAGTTCTTC
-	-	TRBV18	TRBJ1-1	CASSPSAEAFF	TGTGCCAGCTCACCCAGTGCTGAAGCTTTCTTT
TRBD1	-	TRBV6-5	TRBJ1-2	CASSWGQGGGYTF	TGTGCCAGCAGCTGGGGACAGGGCGGGGGCTACACCTTC
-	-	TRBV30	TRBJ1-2	CAWSPEGYTF	TGTGCCTGGAGTCCGGAAGGCTACACCTTC
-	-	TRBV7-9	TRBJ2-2	CASSFPAEPTGELFF	TGTGCCAGCAGCTTCCCAGCGGAACCCACCGGGGAGCTGTTTTTT
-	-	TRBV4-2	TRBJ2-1	CASSSYGGRERFGEQFF	TGTGCCAGCAGCTCCTATGGGGGCCGGGAGAGGTTCGGTGAGCAGTTCTTC
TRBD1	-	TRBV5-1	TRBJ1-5	CASSPGGDQPQHF	TGCGCCAGCAGCCCAGGGGGCGATCAGCCCCAGCATTTT
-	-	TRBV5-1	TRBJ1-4	CASKREATNEKLFF	TGCGCCAGCAAAAGGGAGGCAACTAATGAAAAACTGTTTTTT
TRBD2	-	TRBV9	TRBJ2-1	CASSVSGTSIHNEQFF	TGTGCCAGCAGCGTATCCGGGACTAGCATTCACAATGAGCAGTTCTTC
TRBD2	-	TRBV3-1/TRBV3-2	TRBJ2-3	CASSPGTSGDTQYF	TGTGCCAGCAGCCCGGGGACTAGCGGGGATACGCAGTATTTT
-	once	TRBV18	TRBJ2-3	CASSPLGGSASTDTQYF	TGTGCCAGCTCACCCCTCGGGGGCAGTGCTAGCACAGATACGCAGTATTTT
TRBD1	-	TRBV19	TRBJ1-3	CASSISPRDSPNTIYF	TGTGCCAGTAGTATATCCCCCAGGGACAGTCCGAACACCATATATTTT
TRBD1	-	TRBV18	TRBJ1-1	CASSPDRVVGSTEAFF	TGTGCCAGCTCACCAGACAGGGTGGTGGGCAGCACTGAAGCTTTCTTT
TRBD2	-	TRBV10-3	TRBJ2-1	CATAGTSAPKSSYNEQFF	TGTGCCACCGCCGGGACTAGCGCGCCCAAAAGCTCCTACAATGAGCAGTTCTTC
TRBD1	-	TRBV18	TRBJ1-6	CASSPGTDNSPLHF	TGTGCCAGCTCACCAGGGACAGATAATTCACCCCTCCACTTT
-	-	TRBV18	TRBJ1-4	CASSPRGANEKLFF	TGTGCCAGCTCACCGAGGGGTGCTAATGAAAAACTGTTTTTT
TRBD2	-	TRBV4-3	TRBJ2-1	CASSQDPGTSVHNEQFF	TGCGCCAGCAGCCAAGACCCCGGGACTAGCGTACACAATGAGCAGTTCTTC
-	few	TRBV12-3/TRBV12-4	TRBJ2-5	CASSFGRVETQYF	TGTGCCAGCAGTTTCGGCAGGGTGGAGACCCAGTACTTC
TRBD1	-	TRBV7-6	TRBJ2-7	CASSPRQGHEQYF	TGTGCCAGCAGCCCAAGACAGGGGCACGAGCAGTACTTC
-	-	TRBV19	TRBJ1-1	CASRAGMRNTEAFF	TGTGCCAGTCGGGCAGGGATGAGAAACACTGAAGCTTTCTTT
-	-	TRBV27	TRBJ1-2	CASNSGAAQGYTF	TGTGCCAGCAATTCAGGGGCAGCTCAGGGCTACACCTTC
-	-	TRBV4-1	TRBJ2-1	CASSQVGEPYNEQFF	TGCGCCAGCAGCCAAGTAGGCGAACCCTACAATGAGCAGTTCTTC
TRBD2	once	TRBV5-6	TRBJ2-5	CASSGRGSGGARQETQYF	TGTGCCAGCAGCGGCCGGGGCAGCGGGGGGGCCCGCCAAGAGACCCAGTACTTC
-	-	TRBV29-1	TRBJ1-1	CSVELGGGTEAFF	TGCAGCGTTGAGTTAGGGGGGGGCACTGAAGCTTTCTTT
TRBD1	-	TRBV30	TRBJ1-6	CAWSEQGDSPLHF	TGTGCCTGGAGTGAACAGGGGGATTCACCCCTCCACTTT
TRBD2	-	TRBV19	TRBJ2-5	CATKPLSGGQETQYF	TGTGCCACAAAACCCTTGTCGGGGGGGCAAGAGACCCAGTACTTC
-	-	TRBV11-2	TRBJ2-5	CASSFRGGGEETQYF	TGTGCCAGCAGCTTCCGAGGGGGCGGGGAGGAGACCCAGTACTTC
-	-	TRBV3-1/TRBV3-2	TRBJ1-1	CASSPGHSNTEAFF	TGTGCCAGCAGCCCGGGACACTCGAACACTGAAGCTTTCTTT
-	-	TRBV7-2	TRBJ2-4	CASSENQGWESIQYF	TGTGCCAGCAGCGAGAACCAGGGGTGGGAATCCATTCAGTACTTC
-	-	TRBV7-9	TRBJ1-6	CASSPQQNNSPLHF	TGTGCCAGCAGCCCCCAACAGAATAATTCACCCCTCCACTTT
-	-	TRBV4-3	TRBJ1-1	CASSHTPTANTEAFF	TGCGCCAGCAGCCACACCCCGACAGCGAACACTGAAGCTTTCTTT
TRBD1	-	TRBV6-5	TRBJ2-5	CASGTEGAETQYF	TGTGCCAGCGGCACAGAGGGGGCGGAGACCCAGTACTTC
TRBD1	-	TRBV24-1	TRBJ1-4	CATSDGGQVEKLFF	TGTGCCACCAGTGATGGGGGACAGGTTGAAAAACTGTTTTTT
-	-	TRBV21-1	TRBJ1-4	CASSKRRDTNEKLFF	TGTGCCAGCAGCAAAAGAAGGGACACTAATGAAAAACTGTTTTTT
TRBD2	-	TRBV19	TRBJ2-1	CASSHTSGGAIGEQFF	TGTGCCAGTAGTCATACTAGCGGGGGGGCCATCGGTGAGCAGTTCTTC
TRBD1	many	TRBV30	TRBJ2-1	CAWSARQGAQNEQFF	TGTGCCTGGAGTGCCCGACAGGGGGCGCAGAATGAGCAGTTCTTC
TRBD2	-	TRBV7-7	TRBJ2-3	CASSPTTSGVADTQYF	TGTGCCAGCAGCCCCACGACTAGCGGGGTGGCAGATACGCAGTATTTT
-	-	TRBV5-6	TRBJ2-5	CASSLVSPSGETQYF	TGTGCCAGCAGCTTGGTTTCCCCTAGTGGCGAGACCCAGTACTTC
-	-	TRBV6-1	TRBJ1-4	CASSEAKGATNEKLFF	TGTGCCAGCAGTGAAGCCAAAGGGGCAACTAATGAAAAACTGTTTTTT
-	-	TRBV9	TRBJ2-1	CASSADPLWSGSRDEQFF	TGTGCCAGCAGCGCGGACCCCTTATGGAGCGGGTCTAGGGATGAGCAGTTCTTC
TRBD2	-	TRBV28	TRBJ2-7	CASSLLAGAGEQYF	TGTGCCAGCAGTCTCTTAGCGGGAGCGGGGGAGCAGTACTTC
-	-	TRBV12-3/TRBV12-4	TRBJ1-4	CASSSGTNEKLFF	TGTGCCAGCAGTTCTGGAACTAATGAAAAACTGTTTTTT
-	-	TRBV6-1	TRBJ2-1	CASSESPARNEQFF	TGTGCCAGCAGTGAAAGCCCAGCTCGCAATGAGCAGTTCTTC